Shown below are 23 T cell receptor beta chains from a single sample sequenced in a study of control samples from healthy donors and cancer patients. Clones were sequenced by immunoSEQ multiplex PCR, and TCRdb holds only the in-frame ones, with some missing. The table has about 100,000 clones, about 88% seen once. Source material: blood. These receptors were obtained from a woman aged 45-60 years in good health.

In this sample, this clone turned up a few times. The gene calls are TRBV5-6 and TRBJ2-7, with D possibly being TRBD2 (6 bases). CDR3 length: 16 residues. The germline V gene has CDR1 SGHDT and CDR2 YYEEEE. The germline V and J ends were trimmed by 4 bases and 0 bases, with 17 bases remaining between them. The CDR3 loop is CASSPLGAGSSYEQYF. CDR3 nucleotides: TGTGCCAGCAGCCCACTCGGGGCGGGGAGCTCCTACGAGCAGTACTTC. The full variable domain, in which reference TRBV5-6 and TRBJ2-7 provide the parts outside the CDR3, is DAGVTQSPTHLIKTRGQQVTLRCSPKSGHDTVSWYQQALGQGPQFIFQYYEEEERQRGNFPDRFSGHQFPNYSSELNVNALLLGDSALYLCASSPLGAGSSYEQYFGPGTRLTVT.

This clone came up once. The V gene is TRBV3-1 (or the pseudogene TRBV3-2), the J gene TRBJ2-1, with D hard to call. Germline V CDR1 and CDR2: LGHDT, YNNKEL (reference sequence). CDR3 size: 12 residues. Trimming removed 1 base at V and 15 bases at J, with 13 bases between. The CDR3 spells CASSQGNGRPFF. The CDR3 DNA reads as TGTGCCAGCAGCCAAGGGAACGGCCGGCCGTTCTTC.

The chain is built from TRBV6-1 and TRBJ2-1, with 8 bases identical to TRBD1. The germline V gene encodes CDR1 MNHNS and CDR2 SASEGT. V shed 1 base and J 5 bases; nucleotides not matched to a gene: 4. This CDR3 is 15 amino acids long. The CDR3 DNA follows: TGTGCCAGCAGTGAAGACAGGGGGAGTCACAATGAGCAGTTCTTC. This gives the protein CASSEDRGSHNEQFF.

With respect to this clone: An end of the junction does not agree with germline; a read error may underlie this. The chain links TRBV7-9 to TRBJ2-5; 8 bases map to TRBD1. This CDR3 comprises 14 residues. Germline values: CDR1 SEHNR, CDR2 FQNEAQ (reference sequence). This CDR3 is CASTLGTGQETQYF. DNA for the CDR3: TGTGCCAGCACCTTAGGGACAGGTCAAGAGACCCAGTACTTC.

The V gene is TRBV4-2, the J gene TRBJ2-7, with 8 bases matching TRBD1. Germline loops: CDR1 LGHNA, CDR2 YNFKEQ. The V and J ends lost 4 bases and 0 bases, in that order; junction bases with no gene match: 5. The CDR3 consists of 15 residues. The CDR3, as DNA: TGTGCCAGCAGCCCGGGACAGGCAAGCTCCTACGAGCAGTACTTC. It translates to CASSPGQASSYEQYF.

This clone was detected a few times. The V gene is TRBV6-7, the J gene TRBJ1-3; D unresolved. TRBV6-7 is an ORF, with its function uncertain. Trimming shortened V by 10 bases and J by 10 bases, and 26 bases separated the two germline ends. The CDR3 sequence is 15 residues long. The CDR3, as DNA: TGTGCCACCCGCGATAGAATGTATTGGGGAGAGACCATATATTTT. Amino acids: CATRDRMYWGETIYF.

This chain links TRBV7-2 with TRBJ2-3; unclear D gene. V lost 5 bases, J lost 0 bases, and 12 bases lay in between. The CDR3 sequence is 15 residues long. Looked up from germline, CDR1 is SGHTA and CDR2 is FQGNSA. The CDR3 protein is CASSLFRWSTDTQYF. The DNA of the CDR3 is TGTGCCAGCAGCCTTTTCCGGTGGAGCACAGATACGCAGTATTTT. Looking up the rest from reference TRBV7-2 and TRBJ2-3 gives the full variable domain: GAGVSQSPSNKVTEKGKDVELRCDPISGHTALYWYRQSLGQGLEFLIYFQGNSAPDKSGLPSDRFSAERTGGSVSTLTIQRTQQEDSAVYLCASSLFRWSTDTQYFGPGTRLTVL.

V usage is TRBV7-2 and J usage is TRBJ2-1; TRBD2 aligns across 7 bases. Germline CDR1 SGHTA, CDR2 FQGNSA. V gave up 4 bases and J gave up 8 bases; unmatched junction bases: 11. The CDR3 extends over 15 amino acids. This CDR3 is CASSSWGGRLDEQFF. For the CDR3, the DNA is TGTGCCAGCAGCTCCTGGGGGGGTAGGTTGGATGAGCAGTTCTTC.

A single count supports this clone. The J gene is TRBJ1-3, the V gene TRBV13, with D hard to call. There are 14 residues in the CDR3. Trimming removed 5 bases from V and 1 base from J, with 9 bases in between. The germline gives CDR1 PRHDT, CDR2 FYEKMQ (reference sequence). CDR3 sequence: CASSPRTSGNTIYF. CDR3 bases: TGTGCCAGCAGCCCAAGGACTTCTGGAAACACCATATATTTT. Filled out from reference TRBV13 and TRBJ1-3, the complete variable domain reads AAGVIQSPRHLIKEKRETATLKCYPIPRHDTVYWYQQGPGQDPQFLISFYEKMQSDKGSIPDRFSAQQFSDYHSELNMSSLELGDSALYFCASSPRTSGNTIYFGEGSWLTVV.

The chain joins TRBV11-2 to TRBJ2-5; weak D call: TRBD2 (6 bases). Trimming removed 1 base from V and 2 bases from J, with 11 bases in between. Germline V lookup: CDR1 SGHAT, CDR2 FQNNGV. The CDR3 loop spans 15 amino acids. The CDR3 protein is CASSLGVRGQETQYF. The CDR3, as DNA: TGTGCCAGCAGCTTAGGCGTGCGGGGACAAGAGACCCAGTACTTC.

This clone was seen more than once but under ten times. V gene TRBV11-1 combines with J gene TRBJ2-7, with 8 bases that match TRBD1. Germline CDR1 reads SGHAT; CDR2 reads FQDESV (reference sequence). The trim removed 5 bases at V and 7 bases at J, leaving 13 bases unmatched. The CDR3 consists of 15 residues. CDR3 DNA sequence: TGTGCCAGCAGCCGAGGACAGGGAAGAAGGTTTGAGCAGTACGTC. This translates into CASSRGQGRRFEQYV.

This chain links TRBV6-1 with TRBJ2-7; 9 bases are a match to TRBD1. CDR1 and CDR2 from the germline V gene are MNHNS and SASEGT. The CDR3 length is 16 residues. The J segment lost 2 bases and the V segment lost 3 bases, leaving 8 bases of the junction unmatched. CDR3 loop: CASSESNRGRTYEQYF. The CDR3 DNA is TGTGCCAGCAGTGAGTCTAACAGGGGGCGAACCTACGAGCAGTACTTC.

The chain combines TRBV10-3 with TRBJ2-7, with D maybe TRBD2 (6 bases). V lost 3 bases and J lost 0, with 9 bases in between. Germline V lookup: CDR1 ENHRY, CDR2 SYGVKD. The CDR3 sequence is 14 residues long. The chain's CDR3 is CAISDRESSYEQYV. CDR3 sequence (DNA): TGTGCCATCAGTGACCGGGAGAGCTCCTACGAGCAGTACGTC.

Comments on this clone: The junction and the germline gene differ at one end; a read error may be behind it. The rearrangement links TRBV20-1 to TRBJ2-3; no clear D gene. The CDR3 runs 9 residues. CDR1 is DFQATT and CDR2 is SNEGSKA in the germline V gene (reference sequence). The CDR3 here is CSARDFNHF. As DNA, the CDR3 is TGCAGTGCTAGAGACTTCAATCATTTT.

The chain recombines TRBV20-1 with TRBJ1-1; 8 nucleotides align to TRBD1. V shed 3 bases, J shed 0 bases, and the junction held 9 bases outside the gene matches. The CDR3 totals 16 residues. In germline, CDR1 is DFQATT, CDR2 SNEGSKA (reference sequence). As DNA, the CDR3 is TGCAGTGCTAGTTCGGGACAGGCTACCATGAACACTGAAGCTTTCTTT. Protein product: CSASSGQATMNTEAFF.

This chain uses TRBV27 with TRBJ2-6, with 7 bases that match TRBD1. V lost 2 bases to trimming and J lost 2 bases; unmatched junction nucleotides: 6. The CDR3 consists of 17 residues. Germline CDR1 and CDR2: MNHEY and SMNVEV (reference sequence). The CDR3 DNA reads TGTGCCAGCAGTTTACGGGACAGCCCTCCTGGGGCCAACGTCCTGACTTTC. This encodes CASSLRDSPPGANVLTF.

This clone was seen only a few times. The chain couples TRBV7-2 to TRBJ2-7, with TRBD2 identical over 11 bases. V shed 5 bases and J 6 bases; nucleotides not matched to a gene: 3. Germline CDR1 reads SGHTA; CDR2 reads FQGNSA. CDR3 length: 13 residues. The CDR3: CASSILAGAEQYV. CDR3 nucleotides: TGTGCCAGCAGCATACTAGCGGGAGCCGAGCAGTACGTC.

The chain combines TRBV9 with TRBJ2-3; no firm D call. Trimming pared 5 bases from V and 2 bases from J, leaving 15 bases between. Germline-derived CDR1 and CDR2 are SGDLS and YYNGEE. The CDR3 has 15 residues. The chain's CDR3 is CASSKDSLVTDTQYF. The CDR3 DNA reads TGTGCCAGCAGTAAAGACTCTCTTGTCACAGATACGCAGTATTTT.

V usage is TRBV5-6 and J usage is TRBJ2-4, with a tentative D call TRBD2 (5 bases). Trimming took off 5 bases at V and 0 bases at J, with 24 bases between the two ends. The CDR3 is 19 amino acids. CDR1 and CDR2 (germline): SGHDT, YYEEEE. CDR3 sequence reads: CASRLLAGTTREAKNIQYF. The CDR3 coding sequence is TGTGCCAGCAGATTGTTGGCAGGAACCACCCGGGAAGCCAAAAACATTCAGTACTTC. Complete variable domain (other parts from reference TRBV5-6 and TRBJ2-4): DAGVTQSPTHLIKTRGQQVTLRCSPKSGHDTVSWYQQALGQGPQFIFQYYEEEERQRGNFPDRFSGHQFPNYSSELNVNALLLGDSALYLCASRLLAGTTREAKNIQYFGAGTRLSVL.

The chain has TRBV29-1 and TRBJ1-1, with unresolved D. The CDR3 is 10 residues long. CDR1 SQVTM and CDR2 ANQGSEA come from the germline V gene. V was clipped by 4 bases and J by 4 bases, with 4 bases between them. The CDR3 protein is CSVVGTEAFF. The DNA of the CDR3 is TGCAGCGTTGTGGGCACTGAAGCTTTCTTT.

The rearrangement uses TRBV4-1 and TRBJ2-7, with D possibly being TRBD1 (5 bases). Germline CDR1 MGHRA, CDR2 YSYEKL. Trimming removed 4 bases from V and 1 base from J, with 20 bases in between. This CDR3 region has 17 residues. As DNA, the CDR3 is TGCGCCAGCAGCCCAGGCGGTGGGATGGGGCTATCCTACGAGCAGTACGTC. This encodes CASSPGGGMGLSYEQYV.

This clone was observed a single time. V gene TRBV19 combines with J gene TRBJ1-1, with 8 bases matching TRBD1. With V trimmed by 5 bases and J by 4 bases, 9 bases remained unmatched. The CDR3 spans 15 residues. Looked up from germline, CDR1 is LNHDA and CDR2 is SQIVND (reference sequence). The CDR3 DNA reads TGTGCCAGTAGTCCTCGACAGGGGACCTCCACTGAAGCTTTCTTT. Translated, it gives CASSPRQGTSTEAFF.

This chain links TRBV18 with TRBJ1-2; D is unclear. The V gene lost 3 bases and the J gene lost 4 bases, with 12 bases spanning the gap. Germline loops: CDR1 KGHSH, CDR2 LQKENI. This CDR3 spans 14 amino acids. The CDR3 spells CASSPPPDPYGYTF. The CDR3 bases are TGTGCCAGCTCACCTCCCCCTGACCCCTATGGCTACACCTTC.